This T cell receptor beta chain emerged from a study of T cells after yellow fever vaccination. TCRdb recomputed calls from the 5' RACE reads with MiXCR, one row per CDR3 protein. The data contain around 550,000 distinct CDR3 sequences, roughly a fifth of them singletons. Germline-derived CDR1 and CDR2 are LGHNA and YSLEER. V lost 3 bases to trimming and J lost 4 bases; unmatched junction nucleotides: 6. The CDR3 sequence is 15 residues long. This clonotype came up a few times. The chain combines TRBV4-3 with TRBJ1-3; 7 nucleotides match TRBD1. This receptor was identified in a man aged 30 to 39 who received the YFV17D yellow fever vaccine. The sample in question was PBMCs, obtained 15 days after the yellow fever booster vaccination. This chain's CDR3 is CASSHVGGQGNTIYF. Written as DNA, the CDR3 is TGCGCCAGCAGCCACGTTGGGGGACAGGGAAACACCATATATTTT.